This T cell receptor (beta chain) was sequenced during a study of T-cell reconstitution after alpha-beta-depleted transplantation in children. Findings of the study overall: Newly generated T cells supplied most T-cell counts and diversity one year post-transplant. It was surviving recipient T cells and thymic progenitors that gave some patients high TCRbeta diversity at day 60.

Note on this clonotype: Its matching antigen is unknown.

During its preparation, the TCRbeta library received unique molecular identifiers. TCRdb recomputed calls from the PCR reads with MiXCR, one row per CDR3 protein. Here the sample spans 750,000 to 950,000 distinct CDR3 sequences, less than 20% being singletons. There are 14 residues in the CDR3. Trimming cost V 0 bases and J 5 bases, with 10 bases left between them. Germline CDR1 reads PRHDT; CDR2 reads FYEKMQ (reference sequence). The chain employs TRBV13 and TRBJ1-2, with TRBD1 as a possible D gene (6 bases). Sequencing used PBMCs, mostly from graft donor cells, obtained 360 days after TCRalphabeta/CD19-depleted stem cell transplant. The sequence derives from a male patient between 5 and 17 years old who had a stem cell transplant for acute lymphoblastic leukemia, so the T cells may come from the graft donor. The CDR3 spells CASSLGFRGYGYTF. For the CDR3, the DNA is TGTGCCAGCAGCTTAGGCTTCAGGGGTTATGGCTACACCTTC.